One and the same sample provided the 14 T cell receptor beta chains below, sequenced in a study of spatial heterogeneity in lung cancer. In TCRdb, the 5' RACE reads were re-called with MiXCR into one record per CDR3 protein. This sample carries under 25,000 distinct CDR3 sequences, about a tenth of them seen once, and the ten largest clones take 36%. As for time point: blood at routine non-recurrence follow-up after resection. Sequences were derived from PBMCs, sampled at follow-up. These receptors all stem from a female donor with early-stage non-small cell lung cancer.

Written as DNA, the CDR3 is TGTGCCAGCAGTGCCCCAAGGGGGGGGACCTACAATGAGCAGTTCTTC. Residues: CASSAPRGGTYNEQFF. The chain combines TRBV6-2 or TRBV6-3 with TRBJ2-1; possible D gene TRBD2, 7 bases. Deletions cut 5 bases from V and 2 bases from J, with 16 bases between. This CDR3 comprises 16 residues. Germline CDR1 and CDR2: MNHEY and SVGEGT.

In its sample, this clonotype was seen many times. The chain uses TRBV11-3 and TRBJ2-3, with 8 bases fitting TRBD2. Germline CDR1 reads SGHNT; CDR2 reads YENEEA. The CDR3 spans 12 residues. V trimming: 5 bases; J trimming: 6 bases; junction bases outside the gene matches: 1. The CDR3 DNA follows: TGTGCCAGCAGCCGGACTAGCGATACGCAGTATTTT. This gives the protein CASSRTSDTQYF.

This clonotype was recorded at least ten times. This sequence joins TRBV18 and TRBJ2-1; tentative D call: TRBD2 (6 bases). Germline V gives CDR1 KGHSH, CDR2 LQKENI. The CDR3 extends over 17 amino acids. V was pared by 3 bases and J by 7 bases, with 22 bases between. Here the CDR3 reads CASSPRLGGGVGNEQFF. The CDR3 DNA sequence: TGTGCCAGCTCACCGAGACTAGGCGGAGGGGTGGGAAATGAGCAGTTCTTC.

This clonotype was recorded at least ten times. The chain recombines TRBV12-3 or TRBV12-4 with TRBJ2-2; 9 bases map to TRBD2. The V gene end was trimmed by 2 bases and the J gene end by 6 bases; junction bases not matched to a gene: 4. The CDR3 runs to 15 residues. The CDR3 here is CASSLFSGGPGELFF. CDR3 bases: TGTGCCAGCAGTTTATTTAGCGGGGGTCCCGGGGAGCTGTTTTTT.

This clonotype was detected ten times or more. This chain links TRBV28 with TRBJ1-1; no firm D call. The CDR3 sequence is 15 residues long. V was clipped by 4 bases and J by 1 base, with 13 bases between them. From germline, CDR1 is MDHEN and CDR2 SYDVKM. The CDR3 nucleotides are TGTGCCAGCAGTTACCTCCGCGGTTGGAACACTGAAGCTTTCTTT. Translated, it gives CASSYLRGWNTEAFF.

This clonotype was detected ten times or more. The genes are TRBV28 and TRBJ2-2; TRBD2 matches 13 bases. The junction had 16 bases not matched to a gene; V was cut back by 6 bases and J by 6 bases. Germline lookup yields CDR1 MDHEN and CDR2 SYDVKM. There are 19 residues in the CDR3. Here the CDR3 DNA reads TGTGCCAGCAGCCCCATGGGACTAGCGGGAAGTCGATGGGCCGGGGAGCTGTTTTTT. It codes for CASSPMGLAGSRWAGELFF.

This clonotype was recorded a few times. The chain employs TRBV4-3 and TRBJ1-2, with D possibly TRBD1 on 5 matching bases. The germline V gene has CDR1 LGHNA and CDR2 YSLEER. Trimming took off 0 bases at V and 0 bases at J, with 8 bases between the two ends. The CDR3 spans 15 residues. This CDR3 reads CASSQDRDANYGYTF. The CDR3 nucleotides are TGCGCCAGCAGCCAAGACAGGGATGCTAACTATGGCTACACCTTC.

Ten or more counts support this clonotype. V gene TRBV6-5 combines with J gene TRBJ1-4; the D gene is possibly TRBD1 (5 bases). The CDR3 consists of 14 residues. Germline lookup yields CDR1 MNHEY and CDR2 SVGAGI. Deletions cut 4 bases from V and 6 bases from J, with 12 bases between. The CDR3 DNA is TGTGCCAGCAGTTTCGACAGCCGGGATGAAAAACTGTTTTTT. Encoded protein: CASSFDSRDEKLFF.

This clonotype has a count of ten or more. V usage is TRBV9 and J usage is TRBJ1-6; 11 bases agree with TRBD1. Germline CDR1 SGDLS, CDR2 YYNGEE. The CDR3 is 17 residues long. The V segment lost 0 bases and the J segment 9 bases; nucleotides outside the gene matches: 8. CDR3 protein: CASSVARGTGGTSPLHF. The DNA of the CDR3 is TGTGCCAGCAGCGTAGCTCGCGGGACAGGGGGTACTTCACCCCTCCACTTT.

The sample holds a few counts of this clonotype. This chain links TRBV29-1 with TRBJ2-7; no clear D gene. The CDR3 is 12 amino acids. Germline CDR1 and CDR2: SQVTM and ANQGSEA. V was cut by 1 base and J by 3 bases, with 7 bases left in between. This chain's CDR3 is CSVEVVYYEQYF. The CDR3 DNA sequence: TGCAGCGTTGAAGTAGTTTACTACGAGCAGTACTTC.

This chain uses TRBV10-3 with TRBJ1-1; D unresolved. CDR3 size: 15 residues. The germline CDR1 and CDR2 sequences are ENHRY and SYGVKD. The V end was cut by 6 bases, the J end by 0 bases, with 14 bases between. CDR3 residues: CAIRNPGTMNTEAFF. CDR3 DNA: TGTGCCATCAGGAACCCAGGTACCATGAACACTGAAGCTTTCTTT.

This clonotype was recorded at least ten times. DNA of the CDR3: TGCAGCGCCGACGAGTTAAATGAGCAGTTCTTC. Its translation: CSADELNEQFF. The chain recombines TRBV29-1 with TRBJ2-1, with no clear D. CDR1 is SQVTM, CDR2 ANQGSEA, per germline. This CDR3 comprises 11 residues. V was shortened by 7 bases and J by 7 bases, with 11 bases between the two germline ends.

The sample holds a few counts of this clonotype. The V and J genes are TRBV18 and TRBJ2-7, with a possible D match to TRBD2 (6 bases). The germline V gene encodes CDR1 KGHSH and CDR2 LQKENI. The V end was cut by 4 bases, the J end by 5 bases, with 12 bases between. CDR3 length: 13 residues. The CDR3 region has the DNA TGTGCCAGCTCACGTACCAGGACTAACGAGCAGTACTTC. Protein product: CASSRTRTNEQYF.

This clonotype was seen many times. This sequence joins TRBV7-2 and TRBJ2-7, with unresolved D. The CDR3 runs to 13 residues. Germline loops: CDR1 SGHTA, CDR2 FQGNSA. The ends were cut back, 2 bases at V and 2 bases at J, with 7 bases in the middle. The CDR3 region has the DNA TGTGCCAGCAGCTTACCGGGCGCCTACGAGCAGTACTTC. This codes for CASSLPGAYEQYF.